Presented here are 32 T cell receptor beta chains from one specimen sequenced in a study of blood T cell repertoires in COVID-19. The protocol was immunoSEQ multiplex PCR, while the TCRdb copy is restricted to in-frame clones and leaves out a portion. Of 200,000 to 250,000 clones detected, about 85% appear once; the ten largest clones hold 9.5% to 13%. The sequenced sample consisted of peripheral blood. The receptor source for this set is a woman aged 45-59 years with COVID-19, enrolled during active disease.

V gene TRBV3-1 (or the pseudogene TRBV3-2) combines with J gene TRBJ2-2, with a tentative D call TRBD1 (5 bases). Per germline, CDR1 LGHDT and CDR2 YNNKEL (reference sequence). Trimming took 2 bases from V and 1 from J, leaving 8 bases between them. CDR3 length: 15 residues. The CDR3 loop reads CASSQRTQNTGELFF. Here the CDR3 DNA reads TGTGCCAGCAGCCAAAGGACACAGAACACCGGGGAGCTGTTTTTT.

This chain connects TRBV14 to TRBJ2-3; D gene unclear. CDR1 is SGHDN and CDR2 is FVKESK in the germline V gene. The CDR3 covers 15 residues. Trimming left V 0 bases short and J 6 bases short, with 13 bases between. CDR3 in amino acids: CASSQDPRSWDTQYF. The CDR3 region has the DNA TGTGCCAGCAGCCAAGATCCGCGAAGCTGGGATACGCAGTATTTT.

V gene TRBV5-1 combines with J gene TRBJ1-6; TRBD1 agrees at 8 bases. The length of the CDR3 is 17 residues. After removal of 4 bases from V and 10 bases from J, the junction contained 16 bases not matched to a gene. Looked up from germline, CDR1 is SGHRS and CDR2 is YFSETQ. The CDR3 sequence: CASSMTGAVPGGSPLHF. CDR3 nucleotide sequence: TGCGCCAGCAGCATGACAGGGGCCGTACCTGGAGGGTCACCCCTCCACTTT.

The chain employs TRBV5-1 and TRBJ1-1; perhaps TRBD1 as D (5 bases). The CDR3 loop spans 15 amino acids. Germline assignment: CDR1 SGHRS and CDR2 YFSETQ. V shed 0 bases and J shed 8 bases, with 17 bases lying between them. The CDR3 region is CASSLAPRAVEEAFF. The CDR3 DNA reads as TGCGCCAGCAGCTTGGCCCCCAGGGCAGTAGAGGAAGCTTTCTTT.

The CDR3 reads CASSQTGTEAFF. The CDR3 nucleotides read TGTGCCAGCAGCCAAACCGGGACAGAAGCTTTCTTT. This chain links TRBV14 with TRBJ1-1, with TRBD1 as a possible D gene (6 bases). The length of the CDR3 is 12 residues. Looked up from germline, CDR1 is SGHDN and CDR2 is FVKESK. Deletions cut 2 bases from V and 8 bases from J, with 9 bases between.

The chain carries TRBV5-6 and TRBJ1-1; D gene unclear. Germline-derived CDR1 and CDR2 are SGHDT and YYEEEE. Trimming took 4 bases from V and 4 from J, leaving 11 bases between them. CDR3 length: 13 residues. CDR3 sequence: CASSGVGSTEAFF. The CDR3 bases are TGTGCCAGCAGCGGGGTCGGGAGCACTGAAGCTTTCTTT.

V usage is TRBV4-1 and J usage is TRBJ2-3, with D perhaps TRBD2 (5 bases). V was pared by 0 bases and J by 1 base, with 8 bases between. This CDR3 region has 15 residues. CDR1 and CDR2 from the germline V gene are MGHRA and YSYEKL. Written as DNA, the CDR3 is TGCGCCAGCAGCCAAGACGACGGGGGCACAGATACGCAGTATTTT. Amino acid sequence: CASSQDDGGTDTQYF.

This clone was seen a single time. This sequence joins TRBV7-2 and TRBJ2-1; D may be TRBD1 (6 bases). The CDR3 spans 15 residues. Trimming removed 5 bases at V and 5 bases at J, with 16 bases between. Germline V gene sequence: CDR1 SGHTA, CDR2 FQGNSA. CDR3 region: CASSMDSRGHNEQFF. The CDR3 region has the DNA TGTGCCAGCAGCATGGACAGCCGGGGACACAATGAGCAGTTCTTC. The variable domain in full, completed from reference TRBV7-2 and TRBJ2-1, reads GAGVSQSPSNKVTEKGKDVELRCDPISGHTALYWYRQSLGQGLEFLIYFQGNSAPDKSGLPSDRFSAERTGGSVSTLTIQRTQQEDSAVYLCASSMDSRGHNEQFFGPGTRLTVL.

The chain carries TRBV30 and TRBJ2-6; D unclear. The CDR3 runs to 16 residues. Trimming stripped 3 bases from V and 0 bases from J, with 12 bases between. CDR1 is GTSNPN, CDR2 SVGIG, per germline (reference sequence). The CDR3 region is CAWRGSYSSGANVLTF. The CDR3 bases are TGTGCCTGGAGGGGCAGTTATAGCTCTGGGGCCAACGTCCTGACTTTC.

The chain uses TRBV5-1 and TRBJ1-3, with 7 bases identical to TRBD1. The germline V gene encodes CDR1 SGHRS and CDR2 YFSETQ. The CDR3 covers 13 residues. V lost 3 bases and J lost 4; bases outside the gene matches: 1. The CDR3 nucleotides are TGCGCCAGCAGCTCGGGACAGGGAAACACCATATATTTT. Translation gives CASSSGQGNTIYF.

The table lists this clone with a count of one. This rearrangement joins TRBV27 to TRBJ2-3; a possible D gene is TRBD2 (7 bases). Trimming took off 10 bases at V and 14 bases at J, with 13 bases between the two ends. Germline assignment: CDR1 MNHEY and CDR2 SMNVEV (reference sequence). The CDR3 has 9 amino acids. In nucleotides, the CDR3 is TGTGCCATCTTGGGAGGGGGGTATTTT. It yields the protein CAILGGGYF.

The gene calls are TRBV7-9 and TRBJ2-7; 9 nucleotides match TRBD1. CDR1 is SEHNR and CDR2 is FQNEAQ in the germline V gene (reference sequence). The CDR3 contains 15 residues. With 5 bases clipped from V and 3 bases from J, the junction kept 8 bases outside the gene matches. The CDR3: CASSVQGAPNYEQYV. DNA for the CDR3: TGTGCCAGCAGCGTACAGGGGGCGCCGAACTACGAGCAGTACGTC.

V usage is TRBV5-8 and J usage is TRBJ2-7; weak D call: TRBD2 (5 bases). Trimming removed 7 bases from V and 4 bases from J, with 18 bases in between. In germline, CDR1 is SGHTS, CDR2 YDEGEE. This CDR3 has 14 amino acids. This CDR3 reads CASRPDYKGYEQYF. The CDR3 coding sequence is TGTGCCAGCCGACCCGACTACAAAGGGTACGAGCAGTACTTC.

The V gene is TRBV19, the J gene TRBJ1-2; the D gene is possibly TRBD1 (6 bases). The CDR3 covers 13 residues. V dropped 7 bases and J dropped 3 bases, with 12 bases sitting between them. CDR1 and CDR2 (germline): LNHDA, SQIVND (reference sequence). CDR3 in amino acids: CASNAGDDYGYTF. The CDR3 DNA is TGTGCCAGTAACGCAGGGGACGACTATGGCTACACCTTC.

The CDR3 region has the DNA TGTGCCAGCAGACGGGACAGAACTATCACCGGGGAGCTGTTTTTT. It translates to CASRRDRTITGELFF. The rearrangement uses TRBV6-5 and TRBJ2-2; 7 nucleotides line up with TRBD1. Trimming at V came to 6 bases and at J to 4 bases, leaving 8 bases not matched to a gene. CDR3 length equals 15 residues. Germline V gene sequence: CDR1 MNHEY, CDR2 SVGAGI.

V is TRBV6-5 and J is TRBJ2-1; D is perhaps TRBD1 (5 bases). The length of the CDR3 is 15 residues. V lost 7 bases to trimming and J lost 8 bases, with 21 bases between them. Germline-derived CDR1 and CDR2 are MNHEY and SVGAGI. CDR3 nucleotides: TGTGCCAGCAAGCCGTCAGGGTCAAAGTGGGATGAGCAGTTCTTC. Translation: CASKPSGSKWDEQFF.

V is TRBV14 and J is TRBJ2-5, with D possibly matching TRBD2 (7 bases). Germline V lookup: CDR1 SGHDN, CDR2 FVKESK. The CDR3 is 22 amino acids. V was clipped by 2 bases and J by 5 bases, with 36 bases between them. The CDR3 loop reads CASSQKGGEKGRWVKCRETQYF. The DNA for the CDR3 is TGTGCCAGCAGCCAAAAAGGGGGGGAAAAAGGTCGGTGGGTAAAGTGTCGGGAGACCCAGTACTTC.

V and J are TRBV9 and TRBJ2-2; D might be TRBD2 (5 bases). Trimming pared 0 bases from V and 1 base from J, leaving 7 bases between. From germline, CDR1 is SGDLS and CDR2 YYNGEE. This CDR3 region has 15 residues. As DNA, the CDR3 is TGTGCCAGCAGCGTAGCTGAGGGGAACACCGGGGAGCTGTTTTTT. Translation gives CASSVAEGNTGELFF.

The J gene is TRBJ2-7, the V gene TRBV28, with 7 bases lining up with TRBD2. V gave up 5 bases and J gave up 5 bases; unmatched junction bases: 9. The CDR3 is made up of 14 amino acids. The V gene's germline CDR1 is MDHEN and CDR2 SYDVKM. CDR3 in amino acids: CASSPGGAGHEQYF. Written as DNA, the CDR3 is TGTGCCAGCAGTCCGGGGGGAGCGGGCCACGAGCAGTACTTC.

The chain links TRBV28 to TRBJ1-1; weak D call: TRBD1 (5 bases). V gave up 7 bases and J gave up 1 base, with 13 bases separating them. CDR3 size: 14 residues. Germline CDR1 and CDR2: MDHEN and SYDVKM. In nucleotides, the CDR3 is TGTGCCAGCATCCGGGGGGGGACGAACACTGAAGCTTTCTTT. Amino acids: CASIRGGTNTEAFF. Drawing the rest from reference TRBV28 and TRBJ1-1, the complete variable domain is DVKVTQSSRYLVKRTGEKVFLECVQDMDHENMFWYRQDPGLGLRLIYFSYDVKMKEKGDIPEGYSVSREKKERFSLILESASTNQTSMYLCASIRGGTNTEAFFGQGTRLTVV.

This chain's CDR3 is CAFFGPGETGELFF. CDR3 sequence (DNA): TGTGCCTTCTTTGGCCCTGGAGAAACCGGGGAGCTGTTTTTT. The chain joins TRBV21-1 to TRBJ2-2; the D call of TRBD2 is as the table states it, not checked on the DNA. TRBV21-1 is listed as a pseudogene. CDR3 length equals 14 residues.

This chain uses TRBV6-6 with TRBJ1-1; TRBD1 aligns across 9 bases. CDR3 length: 16 residues. V gave up 6 bases and J gave up 1 base; unmatched junction bases: 9. The germline V gene has CDR1 MNHNY and CDR2 SVGAGI (reference sequence). The CDR3 reads CASRYPGTGSNTEAFF. CDR3 in DNA: TGTGCCAGCAGATACCCCGGGACAGGGTCGAACACTGAAGCTTTCTTT.

The gene calls are TRBV6-6 and TRBJ2-1, with TRBD2 matching over 14 bases. The germline V gene encodes CDR1 MNHNY and CDR2 SVGAGI (reference sequence). CDR3 length equals 15 residues. V lost 6 bases and J lost 3; bases outside the gene matches: 1. The CDR3 region is CASSGLAGGYNEQFF. The CDR3 bases are TGTGCCAGCAGCGGACTAGCGGGGGGCTACAATGAGCAGTTCTTC.

This chain uses TRBV2 with TRBJ1-2, with D hard to call. V dropped 7 bases and J dropped 5 bases, with 23 bases sitting between them. The germline gives CDR1 SNHLY, CDR2 FYNNEI. The CDR3 contains 16 residues. CDR3 bases: TGTGCCAGCAAGGAAGAGAGGAGGGCTAGGGATTATGGCTACACCTTC. Translation gives CASKEERRARDYGYTF.

As concerns this clone: Other DNA sequences within the sample encode an identical CDR3. V gene TRBV20-1 combines with J gene TRBJ2-7; D not certain. The CDR3 has 11 amino acids. V was pared by 1 base and J by 2 bases, with 3 bases between. From germline, CDR1 is DFQATT and CDR2 SNEGSKA (reference sequence). The CDR3 DNA is TGCAGTGCTAGAGGTACCTACGAGCAGTACTTC. It is translated as CSARGTYEQYF.

This clone was detected once. This rearrangement joins TRBV14 to TRBJ1-2; D may be TRBD1 (6 bases). Between the trimmed V and J ends, which lost 1 base and 1 base, there was a span of 13 bases. The CDR3 spans 16 residues. The germline gives CDR1 SGHDN, CDR2 FVKESK. CDR3 loop: CASSQVGGRSNYGYTF. The CDR3 DNA sequence: TGTGCCAGCAGCCAAGTAGGGGGACGCAGTAACTATGGCTACACCTTC.

The chain joins TRBV6-9 to TRBJ2-5; tentatively, D is TRBD2 (6 bases). Germline V gives CDR1 MNHGY, CDR2 SVAAGI. The CDR3 sequence is 16 residues long. Trimming left V 2 bases short and J 4 bases short, with 17 bases between. The CDR3 loop reads CASSYGLRGLGETQYF. CDR3 nucleotides: TGTGCCAGCAGTTATGGATTGCGGGGTCTGGGAGAGACCCAGTACTTC.

The J gene is TRBJ2-2, the V gene TRBV19; 7 nucleotides agree with TRBD1. This CDR3 spans 14 amino acids. V gave up 5 bases and J gave up 6 bases; unmatched junction bases: 6. Germline lookup yields CDR1 LNHDA and CDR2 SQIVND (reference sequence). The CDR3 coding sequence is TGTGCCAGTAGTTTCTCAGGGGGATCCGGGGAGCTGTTTTTT. As protein: CASSFSGGSGELFF.

This clone showed up just once. The rearrangement joins TRBV19 to TRBJ1-2; no reliable D call. Between the trimmed V and J ends, which lost 0 bases and 4 bases, there was a span of 9 bases. The CDR3 spans 14 residues. CDR1 LNHDA and CDR2 SQIVND come from the germline V gene (reference sequence). CDR3 DNA: TGTGCCAGTAGTATAGATTCAGGTCTCTATGGCTACACCTTC. Its translation: CASSIDSGLYGYTF.

V and J are TRBV5-1 and TRBJ1-2, with D tentatively TRBD1 (6 bases). V was pared by 3 bases and J by 5 bases, with 14 bases between. Germline assignment: CDR1 SGHRS and CDR2 YFSETQ. The CDR3 contains 14 residues. In DNA form, the CDR3 reads TGCGCCAGCAGCTCTAAACAGGGAGGGTATGGCTACACCTTC. Translating gives CASSSKQGGYGYTF.

The chain has TRBV18 and TRBJ2-5; TRBD2 agrees at 12 bases. V lost 5 bases to trimming and J lost 2 bases; unmatched junction nucleotides: 18. Germline V gene sequence: CDR1 KGHSH, CDR2 LQKENI. This CDR3 is 20 amino acids long. Here the CDR3 reads CASSSTPVRLAGAGQETQYF. The CDR3 nucleotides read TGTGCCAGCTCATCGACCCCCGTAAGACTAGCGGGGGCAGGTCAAGAGACCCAGTACTTC.

The chain employs TRBV4-1 and TRBJ2-5, with 11 bases aligning to TRBD1. This CDR3 comprises 16 residues. J lost 3 bases, V lost 1 base, and 4 bases had no gene match. Germline V gene sequence: CDR1 MGHRA, CDR2 YSYEKL. CDR3 bases: TGCGCCAGCAGCCAAGGTCTGGGACAGGGGGAAGAGACCCAGTACTTC. Amino acids: CASSQGLGQGEETQYF.